Here is one TCR beta chain with its context. The data derive from a study of cytomegalovirus exposure and HLA in healthy donors. V dropped 4 bases and J dropped 0; count of bases not matched to a gene: 11. The CDR3 is 20 amino acids. The germline gives CDR1 SGHVS, CDR2 FQNEAQ. PCR amplification relied on 60 Vbeta primers (plus 13 Jbeta primers). Only in-frame clones appear in the TCRdb table, and some are missing; sequencing was by immunoSEQ multiplex PCR. The sample holds approximately 75,000 clones; approximately 82% are singletons and the top ten take approximately 20%. The material sequenced was PBMCs. The source is a man between 70 and 80 years old in good health and CMV-seropositive. This chain connects TRBV7-8 to TRBJ2-2, with TRBD2 identical over 13 bases. CDR3 DNA: TGTGCCAGCAGCTCGCGACTAGCGGGGGGCCCGAAGACGAACACCGGGGAGCTGTTTTTT. Translating it yields CASSSRLAGGPKTNTGELFF.